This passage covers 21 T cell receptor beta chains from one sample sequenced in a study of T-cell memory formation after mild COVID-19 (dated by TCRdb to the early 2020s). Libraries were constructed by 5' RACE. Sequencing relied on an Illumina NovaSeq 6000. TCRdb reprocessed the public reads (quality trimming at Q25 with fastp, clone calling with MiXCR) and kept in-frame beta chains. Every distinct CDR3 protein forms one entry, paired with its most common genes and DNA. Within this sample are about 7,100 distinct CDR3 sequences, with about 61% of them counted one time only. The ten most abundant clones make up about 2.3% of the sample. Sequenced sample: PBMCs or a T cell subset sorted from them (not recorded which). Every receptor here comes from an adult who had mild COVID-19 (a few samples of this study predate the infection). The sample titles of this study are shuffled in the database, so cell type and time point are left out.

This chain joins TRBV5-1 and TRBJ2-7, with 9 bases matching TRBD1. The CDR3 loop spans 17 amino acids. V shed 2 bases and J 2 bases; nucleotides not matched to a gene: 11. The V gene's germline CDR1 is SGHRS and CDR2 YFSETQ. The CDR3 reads CASSFGADRGTPYEQYF. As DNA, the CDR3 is TGCGCCAGCAGCTTTGGCGCCGACAGGGGGACCCCCTACGAGCAGTACTTC.

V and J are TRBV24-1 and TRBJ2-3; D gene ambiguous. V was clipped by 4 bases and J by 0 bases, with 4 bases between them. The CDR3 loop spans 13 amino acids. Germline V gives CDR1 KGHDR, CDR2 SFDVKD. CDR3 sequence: CATSEASTDTQYF. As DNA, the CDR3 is TGTGCCACCAGTGAAGCTAGCACAGATACGCAGTATTTT.

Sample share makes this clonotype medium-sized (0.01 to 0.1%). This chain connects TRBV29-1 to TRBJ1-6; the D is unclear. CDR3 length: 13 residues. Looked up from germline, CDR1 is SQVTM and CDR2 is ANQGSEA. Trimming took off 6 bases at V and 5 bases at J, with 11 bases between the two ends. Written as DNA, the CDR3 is TGCAGCGTCGGGGAACAAAATAATTCACCCCTCCACTTT. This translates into CSVGEQNNSPLHF.

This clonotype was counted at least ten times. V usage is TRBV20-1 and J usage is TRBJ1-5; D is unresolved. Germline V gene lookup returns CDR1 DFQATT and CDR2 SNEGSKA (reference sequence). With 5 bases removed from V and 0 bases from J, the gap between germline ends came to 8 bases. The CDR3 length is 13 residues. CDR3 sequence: CSAGGLSNQPQHF. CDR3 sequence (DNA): TGCAGTGCTGGAGGACTTAGCAATCAGCCCCAGCATTTT.

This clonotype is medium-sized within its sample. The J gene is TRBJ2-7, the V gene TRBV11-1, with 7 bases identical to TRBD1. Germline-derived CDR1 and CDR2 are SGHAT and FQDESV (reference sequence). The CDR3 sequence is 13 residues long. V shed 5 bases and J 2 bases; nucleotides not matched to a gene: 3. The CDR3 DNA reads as TGTGCCAGCAGCCCGACAGGGCCCTACGAGCAGTACTTC. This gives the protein CASSPTGPYEQYF.

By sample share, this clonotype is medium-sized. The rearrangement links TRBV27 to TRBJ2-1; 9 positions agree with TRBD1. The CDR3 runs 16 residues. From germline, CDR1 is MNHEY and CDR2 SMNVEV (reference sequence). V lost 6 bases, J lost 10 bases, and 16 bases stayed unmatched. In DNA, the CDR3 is TGTGCCAGCAGCACTTCCACACGAACAGGGGGCGGGGAGCAGTTCTTC. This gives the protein CASSTSTRTGGGEQFF.

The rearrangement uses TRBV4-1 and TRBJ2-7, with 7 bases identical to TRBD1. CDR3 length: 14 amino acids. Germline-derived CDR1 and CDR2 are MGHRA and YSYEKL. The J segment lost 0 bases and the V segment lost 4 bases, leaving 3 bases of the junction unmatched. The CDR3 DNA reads TGCGCCAGCAGCCGGACAGGAAGCTCCTACGAGCAGTACTTC. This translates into CASSRTGSSYEQYF.

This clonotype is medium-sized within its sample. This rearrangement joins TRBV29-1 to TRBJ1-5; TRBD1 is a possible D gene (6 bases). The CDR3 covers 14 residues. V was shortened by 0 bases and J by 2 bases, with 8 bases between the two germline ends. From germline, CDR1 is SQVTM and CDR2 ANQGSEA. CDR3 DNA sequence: TGCAGCGTTGAAGAATCAGGGGGCAATCAGCCCCAGCATTTT. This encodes CSVEESGGNQPQHF. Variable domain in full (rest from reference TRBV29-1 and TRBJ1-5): SAVISQKPSRDICQRGTSLTIQCQVDSQVTMMFWYRQQPGQSLTLIATANQGSEATYESGFVIDKFPISRPNLTFSTLTVSNMSPEDSSIYLCSVEESGGNQPQHFGDGTRLSIL.

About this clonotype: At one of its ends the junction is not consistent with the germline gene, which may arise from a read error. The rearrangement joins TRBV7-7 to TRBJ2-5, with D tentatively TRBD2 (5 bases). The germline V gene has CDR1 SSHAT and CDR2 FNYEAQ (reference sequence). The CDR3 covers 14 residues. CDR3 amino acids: CASSLSGSGETQYF. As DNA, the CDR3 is TGTGCTAGCAGCTTATCGGGATCTGGAGAGACCCAGTACTTC.

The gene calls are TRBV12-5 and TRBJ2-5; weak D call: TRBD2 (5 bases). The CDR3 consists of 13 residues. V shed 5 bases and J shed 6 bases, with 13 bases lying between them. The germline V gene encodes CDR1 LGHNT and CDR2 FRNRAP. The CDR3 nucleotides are TGTGCTAGTGGTGCGGACTTGATAAAGACCCAGTACTTC. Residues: CASGADLIKTQYF.

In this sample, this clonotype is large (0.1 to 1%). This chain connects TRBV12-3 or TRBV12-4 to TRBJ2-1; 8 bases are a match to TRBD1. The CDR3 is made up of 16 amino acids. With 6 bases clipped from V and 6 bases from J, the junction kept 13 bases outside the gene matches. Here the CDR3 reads CASSPPWDRLANEQFF. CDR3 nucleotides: TGTGCCAGCAGCCCTCCTTGGGACAGGTTGGCCAATGAGCAGTTCTTC.

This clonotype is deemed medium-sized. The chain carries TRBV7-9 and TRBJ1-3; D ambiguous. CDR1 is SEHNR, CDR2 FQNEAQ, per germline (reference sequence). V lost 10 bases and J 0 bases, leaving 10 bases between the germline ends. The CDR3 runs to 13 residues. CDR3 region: CATPPLSGNTIYF. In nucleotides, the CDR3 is TGTGCCACCCCTCCCCTCTCTGGAAACACCATATATTTT. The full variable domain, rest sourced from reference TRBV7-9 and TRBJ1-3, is DTGVSQNPRHKITKRGQNVTFRCDPISEHNRLYWYRQTLGQGPEFLTYFQNEAQLEKSRLLSDRFSAERPKGSFSTLEIQRTEQGDSAMYLCATPPLSGNTIYFGEGSWLTVV.

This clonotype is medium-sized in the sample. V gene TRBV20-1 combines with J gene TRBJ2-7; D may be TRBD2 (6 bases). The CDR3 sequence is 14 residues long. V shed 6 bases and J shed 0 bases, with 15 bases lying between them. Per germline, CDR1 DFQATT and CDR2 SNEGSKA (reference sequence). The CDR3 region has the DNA TGCAGTGCCCTAAAACCGGAGGGCTCCTACGAGCAGTACTTC. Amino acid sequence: CSALKPEGSYEQYF.

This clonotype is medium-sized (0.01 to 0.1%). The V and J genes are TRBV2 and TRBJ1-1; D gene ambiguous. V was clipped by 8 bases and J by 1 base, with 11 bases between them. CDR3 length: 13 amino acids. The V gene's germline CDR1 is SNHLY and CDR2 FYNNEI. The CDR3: CASLLWGNTEAFF. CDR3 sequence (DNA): TGTGCCAGCCTCCTCTGGGGGAACACTGAAGCTTTCTTT.

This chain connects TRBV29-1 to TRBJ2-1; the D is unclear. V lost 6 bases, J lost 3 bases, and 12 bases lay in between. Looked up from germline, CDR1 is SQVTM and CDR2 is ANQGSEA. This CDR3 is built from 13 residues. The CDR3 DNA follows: TGCAGCGTAACACCTGCGGACTACAATGAGCAGTTCTTC. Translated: CSVTPADYNEQFF.

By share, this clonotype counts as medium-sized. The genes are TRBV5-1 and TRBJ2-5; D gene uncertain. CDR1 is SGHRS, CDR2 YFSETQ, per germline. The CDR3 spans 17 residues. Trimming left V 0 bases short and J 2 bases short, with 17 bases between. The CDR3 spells CASSLEVAGRRQETQYF. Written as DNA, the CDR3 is TGCGCCAGCAGCTTGGAGGTAGCAGGACGACGGCAAGAGACCCAGTACTTC.

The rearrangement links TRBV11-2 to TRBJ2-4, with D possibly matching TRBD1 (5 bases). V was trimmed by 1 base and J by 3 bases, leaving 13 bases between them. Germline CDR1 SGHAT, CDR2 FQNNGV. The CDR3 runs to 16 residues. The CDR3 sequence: CASSLVPRAGKNIQYF. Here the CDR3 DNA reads TGTGCCAGCAGCTTAGTTCCCAGGGCAGGCAAAAACATTCAGTACTTC. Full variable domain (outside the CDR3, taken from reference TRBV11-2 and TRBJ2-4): EAGVAQSPRYKIIEKRQSVAFWCNPISGHATLYWYQQILGQGPKLLIQFQNNGVVDDSQLPKDRFSAERLKGVDSTLKIQPAKLEDSAVYLCASSLVPRAGKNIQYFGAGTRLSVL.

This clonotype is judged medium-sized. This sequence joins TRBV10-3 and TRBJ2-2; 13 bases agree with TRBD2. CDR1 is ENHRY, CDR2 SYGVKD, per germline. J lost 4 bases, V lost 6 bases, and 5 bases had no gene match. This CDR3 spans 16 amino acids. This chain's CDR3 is CAIRPRLAGGTGELFF. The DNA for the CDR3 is TGTGCCATCAGACCAAGACTAGCGGGGGGCACCGGGGAGCTGTTTTTT.

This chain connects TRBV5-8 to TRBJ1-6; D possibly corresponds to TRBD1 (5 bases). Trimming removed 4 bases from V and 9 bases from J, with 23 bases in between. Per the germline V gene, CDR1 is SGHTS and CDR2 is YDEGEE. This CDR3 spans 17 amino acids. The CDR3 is CASSRYPRAGTTSPLHF. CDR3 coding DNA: TGTGCCAGCAGCCGATACCCCCGGGCGGGGACGACTTCACCCCTCCACTTT. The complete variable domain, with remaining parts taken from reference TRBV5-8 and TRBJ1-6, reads EAGVTQSPTHLIKTRGQQATLRCSPISGHTSVYWYQQALGLGLQFLLWYDEGEERNRGNFPPRFSGRQFPNYSSELNVNALELEDSALYLCASSRYPRAGTTSPLHFGNGTRLTVT.

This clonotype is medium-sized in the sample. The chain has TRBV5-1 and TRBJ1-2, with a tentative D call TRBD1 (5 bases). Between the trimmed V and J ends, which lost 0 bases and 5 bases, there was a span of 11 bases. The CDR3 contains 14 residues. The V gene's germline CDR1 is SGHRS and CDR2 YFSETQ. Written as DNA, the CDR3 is TGCGCCAGCAGCTTGGGGGGCGCAAGGTATGGCTACACCTTC. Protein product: CASSLGGARYGYTF.

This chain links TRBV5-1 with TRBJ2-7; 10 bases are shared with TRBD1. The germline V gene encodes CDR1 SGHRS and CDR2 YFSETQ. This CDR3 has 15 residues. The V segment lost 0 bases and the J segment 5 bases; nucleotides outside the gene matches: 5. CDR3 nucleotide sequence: TGCGCCAGCAGCTTGGAAGGACAGGGGGGGGACGAGCAGTACTTC. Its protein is CASSLEGQGGDEQYF.